This T cell receptor (beta chain) was documented in a study of lymphopenia after photon versus proton radiotherapy. Findings of the study overall: Larger post-nadir TCR diversity loss correlated inversely with survival in deceased patients.

The repertoire was sequenced with immunoSEQ multiplex PCR; TCRdb's copy has only in-frame clones and lacks some. The table includes 68,000 or so clones, approximately 91% detected once. CDR1 SGHNT and CDR2 YYREEE come from the germline V gene (reference sequence). The length of the CDR3 is 16 residues. V dropped 6 bases and J dropped 2 bases, with 18 bases sitting between them. A remark on this clone: Its antigen is currently unknown.

The TCR was taken from a woman aged 70-85 years with pancreatic cancer. Sequencing was performed on peripheral blood, taken from a patient treated with photon-based radiotherapy. The chain carries TRBV5-4 and TRBJ2-1; possibly TRBD2 for D (5 bases). The CDR3 loop is CASTTGPADTYNEQFF. In nucleotides, the CDR3 is TGTGCCAGCACCACCGGCCCAGCGGATACCTACAATGAGCAGTTCTTC.